What follows describes a single T cell receptor beta chain. Antigen specificity is unknown. The data originate from a study of cytomegalovirus exposure and HLA in healthy donors. The study's findings and limits: The dataset shows that most TCR sequences were rare, while some public TCRs occurred in many donors.

Both 60 Vbeta primers and 13 Jbeta primers went into the PCR. Per the original data handling: As a later analysis found, there were 70 million to 80 million unique TCR beta chains, of which approximately 10 million were shared. Sequencing was performed with immunoSEQ multiplex PCR; in TCRdb, only in-frame clones are kept and a portion is missing. V, J and clone size are taken as reported in that table, and D and trimming were inferred from the DNA itself. The sample consists of roughly 97,000 clones, 81% of them appearing once. Trimming left V 6 bases short and J 5 bases short, with 16 bases between. In germline, CDR1 is SEHNR, CDR2 FQNEAQ (reference sequence). The CDR3 covers 14 residues.

The chain carries TRBV7-9 and TRBJ1-2; tentative D call: TRBD1 (5 bases). What was sequenced was PBMCs. The clonotype comes from a man aged 35-49 years in good health and CMV-seropositive. The CDR3 DNA follows: TGTGCCAGCAGTCCGACAGTCCCTTTGTATGGCTACACCTTC. It specifies CASSPTVPLYGYTF.